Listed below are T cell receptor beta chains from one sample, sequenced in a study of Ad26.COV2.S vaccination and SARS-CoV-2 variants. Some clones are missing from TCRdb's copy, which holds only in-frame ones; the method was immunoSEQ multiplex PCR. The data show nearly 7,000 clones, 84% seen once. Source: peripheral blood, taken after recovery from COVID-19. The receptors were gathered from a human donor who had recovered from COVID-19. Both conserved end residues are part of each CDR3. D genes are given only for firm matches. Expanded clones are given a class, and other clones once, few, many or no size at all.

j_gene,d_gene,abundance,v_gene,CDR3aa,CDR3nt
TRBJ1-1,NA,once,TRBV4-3,CASSLQPGMNTEAFF,TGCGCCAGCAGCCTCCAGCCGGGTATGAACACTGAAGCTTTCTTT
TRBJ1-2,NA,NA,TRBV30,CAWSAGYGYGYTF,TGTGCCTGGAGTGCAGGGTACGGCTATGGCTACACCTTC
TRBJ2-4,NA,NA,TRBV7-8,CASSLEGQILAKNIQYF,TGTGCCAGCAGCTTAGAGGGTCAGATTCTAGCCAAAAACATTCAGTACTTC
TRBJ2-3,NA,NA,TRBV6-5,CASSRVASSTDTQYF,TGTGCCAGCAGTAGGGTAGCCTCTAGCACAGATACGCAGTATTTT
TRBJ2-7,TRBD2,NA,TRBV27,CASSQTTSGSLYEQYF,TGTGCCAGCAGTCAGACCACTAGCGGAAGCCTTTACGAGCAGTACTTC
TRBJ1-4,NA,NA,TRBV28,CASSLLLGDGEKLFF,TGTGCCAGCAGCCTCCTGTTGGGGGATGGTGAAAAACTGTTTTTT
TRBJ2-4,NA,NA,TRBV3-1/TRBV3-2,CASSQEGSNPGVPLAKNIQYF,TGTGCCAGCAGCCAAGAGGGCAGTAACCCGGGTGTGCCACTAGCCAAAAACATTCAGTACTTC
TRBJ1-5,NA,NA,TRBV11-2,CASSSTLAPQHF,TGTGCCAGCAGCTCCACCCTCGCTCCCCAGCATTTT
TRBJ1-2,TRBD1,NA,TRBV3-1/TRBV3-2,CASSQENVNRGRGGYTF,TGTGCCAGCAGCCAAGAAAATGTGAACAGGGGGCGGGGTGGCTACACCTTC
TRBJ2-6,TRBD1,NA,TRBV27,CASTKTGGFSGANVLTF,TGTGCCAGCACCAAGACAGGGGGGTTCTCTGGGGCCAACGTCCTGACTTTC
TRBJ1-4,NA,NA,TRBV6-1,CASSSTGKREKLFF,TGTGCCAGCAGTTCCACAGGGAAGAGGGAAAAACTGTTTTTT
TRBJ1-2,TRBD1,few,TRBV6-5,CACVGQGAGYTF,TGTGCCTGCGTGGGACAGGGTGCCGGCTACACCTTC
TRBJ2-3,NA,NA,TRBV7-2,CASSLEVRGDTQYF,TGTGCCAGCAGCTTAGAGGTTAGGGGAGATACGCAGTATTTT
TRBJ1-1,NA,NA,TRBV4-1,CASSQDLGNTEAFF,TGCGCCAGCAGCCAAGATCTAGGGAACACTGAAGCTTTCTTT
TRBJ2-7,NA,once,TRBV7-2,CASSLYMGGPGEQYF,TGTGCCAGCAGCTTATACATGGGGGGGCCCGGCGAGCAGTACTTC
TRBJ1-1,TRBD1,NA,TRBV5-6,CASKDTGGNTEAFF,TGTGCCAGCAAGGATACAGGGGGGAACACTGAAGCTTTCTTT
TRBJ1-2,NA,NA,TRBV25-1,CASRARRSHGYTF,TGTGCCAGCAGGGCGCGTAGGAGCCATGGCTACACCTTC
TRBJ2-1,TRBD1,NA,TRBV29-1,CSVEGLPGQAYNEQFF,TGCAGCGTTGAAGGTCTACCGGGACAGGCCTACAATGAGCAGTTCTTC
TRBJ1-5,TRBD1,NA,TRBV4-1,CASSQEGTGSYQPQHF,TGCGCCAGCAGCCAAGAAGGGACAGGGTCGTACCAGCCCCAGCATTTT
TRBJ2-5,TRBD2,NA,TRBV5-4,CASSFSGLRSAETQYF,TGTGCCAGCAGCTTTAGCGGGCTACGGAGCGCGGAGACCCAGTACTTC
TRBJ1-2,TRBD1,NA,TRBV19,CASSDLGQADYNYGYTF,TGTGCCAGTAGTGACTTGGGACAGGCAGACTATAACTATGGCTACACCTTC
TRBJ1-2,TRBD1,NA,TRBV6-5,CASSPPGTVNYGYTF,TGTGCCAGCAGTCCGCCCGGGACAGTTAACTATGGCTACACCTTC
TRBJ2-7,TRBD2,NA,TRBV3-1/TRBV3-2,CASSRGTSGRYEQYF,TGTGCCAGCAGCCGAGGGACTAGCGGGAGGTACGAGCAGTACTTC
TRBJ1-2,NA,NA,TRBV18,CASSPSQGMDYGYTF,TGTGCCAGCTCACCCTCGCAGGGAATGGACTATGGCTACACCTTC
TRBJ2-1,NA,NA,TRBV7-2,CASGSYNEQFF,TGTGCCAGCGGGTCCTACAATGAGCAGTTCTTC
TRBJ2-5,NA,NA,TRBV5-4,CASRHSSAQETQYF,TGTGCCAGCAGACATTCTAGCGCTCAAGAGACCCAGTACTTC
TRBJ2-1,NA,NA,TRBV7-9,CASSPNPADEQFF,TGTGCCAGCAGCCCCAATCCGGCGGATGAGCAGTTCTTC
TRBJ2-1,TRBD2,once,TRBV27,CASSLGGAYNEQFF,TGTGCCAGCAGTTTGGGAGGGGCCTACAATGAGCAGTTCTTC
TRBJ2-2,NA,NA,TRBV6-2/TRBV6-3,CASSYGGPTGELFF,TGTGCCAGCAGTTACGGGGGCCCCACCGGGGAGCTGTTTTTT
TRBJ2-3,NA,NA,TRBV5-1,CASSGGLGDTQYF,TGCGCCAGCAGCGGGGGGTTGGGAGATACGCAGTATTTT
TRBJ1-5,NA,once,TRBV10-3,CAISPSQGGGNQPQHF,TGTGCCATCAGCCCCTCGCAGGGAGGTGGCAATCAGCCCCAGCATTTT
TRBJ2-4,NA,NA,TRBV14,CASSLQGAKNIQYF,TGTGCCAGCAGCCTACAGGGAGCCAAAAACATTCAGTACTTC
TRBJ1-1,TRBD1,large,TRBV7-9,CASSLGQGDTEAFF,TGTGCCAGCAGCTTAGGGCAGGGGGACACTGAAGCTTTCTTT
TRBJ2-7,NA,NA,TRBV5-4,CASSRTDGRYEQYF,TGTGCCAGCAGCAGAACAGACGGCCGCTACGAGCAGTACTTC
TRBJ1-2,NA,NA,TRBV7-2,CASSPRGPWGGYTF,TGTGCCAGCAGCCCAAGGGGCCCCTGGGGCGGCTACACCTTC
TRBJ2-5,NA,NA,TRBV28,CASRLLPQETQYF,TGTGCCAGCCGTTTACTGCCGCAAGAGACCCAGTACTTC
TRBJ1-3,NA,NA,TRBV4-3,CASSQDSRAPSGNTIYF,TGCGCCAGCAGCCAAGATAGTCGGGCCCCCTCTGGAAACACCATATATTTT
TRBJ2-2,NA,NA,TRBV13,CASSSNEGQLGTGELFF,TGTGCCAGCAGCTCCAATGAAGGGCAGTTGGGCACCGGGGAGCTGTTTTTT
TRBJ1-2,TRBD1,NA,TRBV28,CASSPGTDYGYTF,TGTGCCAGCAGTCCCGGGACAGACTATGGCTACACCTTC
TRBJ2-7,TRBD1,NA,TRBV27,CASSSATGPYEQYF,TGTGCCAGCAGTTCGGCGACAGGGCCCTACGAGCAGTACTTC
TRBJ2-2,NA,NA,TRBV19,CASSGRNTGELFF,TGTGCCAGTAGTGGTCGGAACACCGGGGAGCTGTTTTTT
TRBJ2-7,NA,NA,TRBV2,CASTQGRVSYEQYF,TGTGCCAGCACCCAAGGGAGAGTTTCCTACGAGCAGTACTTC
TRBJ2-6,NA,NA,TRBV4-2,CASSQATDSSGANVLTF,TGTGCCAGCAGCCAGGCGACGGACAGCTCTGGGGCCAACGTCCTGACTTTC